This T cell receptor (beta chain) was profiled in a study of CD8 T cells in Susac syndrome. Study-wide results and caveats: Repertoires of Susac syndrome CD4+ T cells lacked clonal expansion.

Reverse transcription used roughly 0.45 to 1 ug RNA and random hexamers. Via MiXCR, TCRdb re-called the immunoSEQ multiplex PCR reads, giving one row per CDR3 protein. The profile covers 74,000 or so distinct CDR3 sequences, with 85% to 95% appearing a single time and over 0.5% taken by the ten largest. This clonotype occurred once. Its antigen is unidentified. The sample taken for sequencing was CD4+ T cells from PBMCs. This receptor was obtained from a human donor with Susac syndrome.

The CDR3 loop reads CASSFGADNQPQHF. The DNA of the CDR3 is TGTGCCAGCAGTTTTGGGGCAGACAATCAGCCCCAGCATTTT. The rearrangement joins TRBV27 to TRBJ1-5; D might be TRBD1 (5 bases). Trimming took off 3 bases at V and 3 bases at J, with 9 bases between the two ends. The CDR3 loop spans 14 amino acids. From germline, CDR1 is MNHEY and CDR2 SMNVEV (reference sequence).